The 2 T cell receptor beta chains listed next were all sequenced from one sample in a study of human T cells and chemical hapten exposure. Using its own MiXCR run on the RACE reads, TCRdb lists one record per CDR3 protein. The sample carries about 70,000 distinct CDR3 sequences, 9.8% recorded once. Time point meaning: patch test 1, 2 weeks after DPC sensitization. The treatment was: therapeutic diphenylcyclopropenone sensitization with weekly scalp DPC. The starting material was whole blood, obtained in connection with sensitization to the hapten diphenylcyclopropenone (DPC). These receptors all stem from a woman in her 40s with alopecia areata. Some clones in this sample may be carry-over from other donors' samples.

The rearrangement uses TRBV30 and TRBJ2-1; D may match TRBD1 or TRBD2 (5 bases each). CDR3 length equals 11 residues. Germline CDR1 reads GTSNPN; CDR2 reads SVGIG (reference sequence). V shed 3 bases and J shed 6 bases, with 6 bases lying between them. This chain's CDR3 is CAWRGPNEQFF. The CDR3 nucleotides are TGTGCCTGGAGGGGACCCAATGAGCAGTTCTTC.

This clonotype was detected a few times. The V gene is TRBV4-1, the J gene TRBJ2-7; TRBD1 agrees at 10 bases. V lost 2 bases to trimming and J lost 6 bases; unmatched junction nucleotides: 13. Germline V lookup: CDR1 MGHRA, CDR2 YSYEKL. CDR3 size: 17 residues. This CDR3 is CASSQFLSGQGISEQYF. DNA of the CDR3: TGCGCCAGCAGCCAATTCCTTTCGGGACAGGGGATCTCCGAGCAGTACTTC.